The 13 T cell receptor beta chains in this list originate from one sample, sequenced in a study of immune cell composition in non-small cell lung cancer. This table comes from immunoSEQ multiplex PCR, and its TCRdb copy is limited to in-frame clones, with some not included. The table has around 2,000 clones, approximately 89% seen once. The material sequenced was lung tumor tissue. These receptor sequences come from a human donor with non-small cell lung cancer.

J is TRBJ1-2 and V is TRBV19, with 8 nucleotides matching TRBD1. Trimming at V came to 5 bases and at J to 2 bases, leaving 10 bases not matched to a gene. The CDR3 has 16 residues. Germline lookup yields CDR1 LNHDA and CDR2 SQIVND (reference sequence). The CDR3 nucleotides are TGTGCCAGTAGTCACATTTCGGACAGGGAGAACTATGGCTACACCTTC. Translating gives CASSHISDRENYGYTF.

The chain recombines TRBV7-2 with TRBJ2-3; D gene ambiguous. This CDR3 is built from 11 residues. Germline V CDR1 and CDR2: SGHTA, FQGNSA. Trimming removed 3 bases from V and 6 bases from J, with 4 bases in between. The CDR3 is CASSFSDTQYF. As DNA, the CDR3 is TGTGCCAGCAGCTTTAGCGATACGCAGTATTTT.

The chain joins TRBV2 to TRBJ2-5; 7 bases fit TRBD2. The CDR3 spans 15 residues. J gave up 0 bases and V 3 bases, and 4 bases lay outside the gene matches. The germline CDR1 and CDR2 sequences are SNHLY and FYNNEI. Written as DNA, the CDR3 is TGTGCCAGCAGTGAGGGGGGGAGTAACCAAGAGACCCAGTACTTC. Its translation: CASSEGGSNQETQYF.

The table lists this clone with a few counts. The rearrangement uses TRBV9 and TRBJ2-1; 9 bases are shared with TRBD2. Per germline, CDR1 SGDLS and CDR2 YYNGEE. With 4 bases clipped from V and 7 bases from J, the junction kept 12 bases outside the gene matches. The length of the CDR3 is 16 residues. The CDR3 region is CASSSRTSEARNEQFF. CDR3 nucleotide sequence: TGTGCCAGCAGCTCCCGGACTAGCGAGGCCCGGAATGAGCAGTTCTTC.

CDR3 sequence: CASSLEGGNQPQHF. In DNA form, the CDR3 reads TGTGCCAGCAGTTTAGAAGGGGGCAATCAGCCCCAGCATTTT. The chain has TRBV28 and TRBJ1-5; perhaps TRBD1 as D (5 bases). Germline V gene sequence: CDR1 MDHEN, CDR2 SYDVKM. There are 14 residues in the CDR3. The V gene lost 2 bases and the J gene lost 2 bases, with 7 bases spanning the gap.

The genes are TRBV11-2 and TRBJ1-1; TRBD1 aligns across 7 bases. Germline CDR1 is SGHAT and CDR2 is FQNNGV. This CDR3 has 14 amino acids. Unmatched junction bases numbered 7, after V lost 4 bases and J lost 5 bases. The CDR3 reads CASSYSSGGTEAFF. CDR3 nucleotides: TGTGCCAGCAGCTACTCCTCAGGGGGGACTGAAGCTTTCTTT.

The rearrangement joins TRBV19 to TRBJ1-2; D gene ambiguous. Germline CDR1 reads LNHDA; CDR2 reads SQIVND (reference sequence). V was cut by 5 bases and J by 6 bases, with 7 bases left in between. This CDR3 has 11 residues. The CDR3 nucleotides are TGTGCCAGTAGTGAGAGGGATGGCTACACCTTC. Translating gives CASSERDGYTF.

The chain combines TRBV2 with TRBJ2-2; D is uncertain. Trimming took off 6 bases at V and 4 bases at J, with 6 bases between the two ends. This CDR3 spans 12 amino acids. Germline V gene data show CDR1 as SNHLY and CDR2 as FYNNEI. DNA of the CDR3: TGTGCCAGCAGACACCCCACCGGGGAGCTGTTTTTT. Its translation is CASRHPTGELFF.

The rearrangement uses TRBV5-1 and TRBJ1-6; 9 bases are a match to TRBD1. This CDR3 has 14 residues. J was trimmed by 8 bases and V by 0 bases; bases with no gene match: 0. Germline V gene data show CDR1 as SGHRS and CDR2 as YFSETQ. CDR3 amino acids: CASSLGQGDSPLHF. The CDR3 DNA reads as TGCGCCAGCAGCTTGGGACAGGGGGATTCACCCCTCCACTTT.

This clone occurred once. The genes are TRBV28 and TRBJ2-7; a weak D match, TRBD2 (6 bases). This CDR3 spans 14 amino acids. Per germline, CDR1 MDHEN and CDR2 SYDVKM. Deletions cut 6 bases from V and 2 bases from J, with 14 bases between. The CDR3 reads CASSQAGTTYEQYF. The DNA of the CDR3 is TGTGCCAGCAGCCAAGCGGGTACTACCTACGAGCAGTACTTC. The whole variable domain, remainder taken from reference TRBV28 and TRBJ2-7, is DVKVTQSSRYLVKRTGEKVFLECVQDMDHENMFWYRQDPGLGLRLIYFSYDVKMKEKGDIPEGYSVSREKKERFSLILESASTNQTSMYLCASSQAGTTYEQYFGPGTRLTVT.

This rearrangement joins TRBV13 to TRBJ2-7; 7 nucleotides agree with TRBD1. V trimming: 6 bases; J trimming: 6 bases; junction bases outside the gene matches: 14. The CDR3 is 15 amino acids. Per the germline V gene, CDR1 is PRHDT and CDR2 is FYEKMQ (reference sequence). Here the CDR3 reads CASRETGTDNGEQYF. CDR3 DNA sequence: TGTGCCAGCAGGGAAACCGGGACAGATAATGGCGAGCAGTACTTC.

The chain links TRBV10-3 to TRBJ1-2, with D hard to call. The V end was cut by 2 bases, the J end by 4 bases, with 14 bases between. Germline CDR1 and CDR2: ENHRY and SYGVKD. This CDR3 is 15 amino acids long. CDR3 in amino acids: CAISERSPGSYGYTF. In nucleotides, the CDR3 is TGTGCCATCAGTGAGCGGAGCCCGGGGTCCTATGGCTACACCTTC.

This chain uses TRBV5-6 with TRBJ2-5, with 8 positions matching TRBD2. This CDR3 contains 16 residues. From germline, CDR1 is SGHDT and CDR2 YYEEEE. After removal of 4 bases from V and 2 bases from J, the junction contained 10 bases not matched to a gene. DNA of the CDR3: TGTGCCAGCAGCCTACGCAGCGGGAGTTGGCAAGAGACCCAGTACTTC. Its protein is CASSLRSGSWQETQYF.